The 32 T cell receptor beta chains listed next were all sequenced from one sample in a study of blood T cells in healthy people across ages. It was with a sample-barcoded 5' primer and a J-beta primer mix that a second PCR of about 7 to 12 cycles was run. One entry per CDR3 protein, called by TCRdb with MiXCR from the 5' RACE reads. The profile shows about 670,000 distinct CDR3 sequences, 40% to 65% of them singletons. What was sequenced was blood. The receptor source for this set is an elderly woman in good health.

The chain is built from TRBV18 and TRBJ2-5, with TRBD2 as a possible D gene (5 bases). Germline assignment: CDR1 KGHSH and CDR2 LQKENI. Trimming took 4 bases from V and 0 from J, leaving 15 bases between them. This CDR3 contains 16 residues. The CDR3 spells CASSLVYGLYQETQYF. In nucleotides, the CDR3 is TGTGCCAGCTCACTTGTGTACGGACTGTACCAAGAGACCCAGTACTTC. The entire variable domain, with the rest obtained from reference TRBV18 and TRBJ2-5, is as follows: NAGVMQNPRHLVRRRGQEARLRCSPMKGHSHVYWYRQLPEEGLKFMVYLQKENIIDESGMPKERFSAEFPKEGPSILRIQQVVRGDSAAYFCASSLVYGLYQETQYFGPGTRLLVL.

Details on this clonotype: A read error is possible here, since a much larger clone lies one base away. The chain has TRBV10-3 and TRBJ1-2; 10 bases are a match to TRBD1. This CDR3 spans 15 amino acids. Germline values: CDR1 ENHRY, CDR2 SYGVKD. V lost 9 bases to trimming and J lost 4 bases; unmatched junction nucleotides: 11. The CDR3 loop reads CAITQTGGLSYGYTF. CDR3 sequence (DNA): TGTGCCATAACTCAGACAGGGGGCCTCTCCTATGGCTACACCTTC.

This clonotype has only one observation. The rearrangement joins TRBV7-8 to TRBJ1-1; D gene uncertain. The V gene's germline CDR1 is SGHVS and CDR2 FQNEAQ. This CDR3 spans 14 amino acids. The V end was cut by 1 base, the J end by 0 bases, with 6 bases between. CDR3 sequence reads: CASSLGIMNTEAFF. The CDR3 DNA is TGTGCCAGCAGCTTAGGAATCATGAACACTGAAGCTTTCTTT. The variable domain in full, with the rest retrieved from reference TRBV7-8 and TRBJ1-1, is GAGVSQSPRYKVAKRGQDVALRCDPISGHVSLFWYQQALGQGPEFLTYFQNEAQLDKSGLPSDRFFAERPEGSVSTLKIQRTQQEDSAVYLCASSLGIMNTEAFFGQGTRLTVV.

The rearrangement links TRBV29-1 to TRBJ2-5; TRBD1 or TRBD2 may be the D gene (5 bases each). From germline, CDR1 is SQVTM and CDR2 ANQGSEA. V lost 2 bases, J lost 6 bases, and 19 bases lay in between. This CDR3 contains 15 residues. CDR3: CSVERGDLEDQTQYF. CDR3 DNA sequence: TGCAGCGTTGAAAGAGGGGATTTGGAGGATCAGACCCAGTACTTC.

This clonotype has more than one count but fewer than ten. CDR3 nucleotides: TGTGCCAGCAGTTCTCTAGCGGCGAACAATGAGCAGTTCTTC. Its protein is CASSSLAANNEQFF. The gene calls are TRBV27 and TRBJ2-1, with 7 bases lining up with TRBD2. The V and J ends lost 4 bases and 5 bases, in that order; junction bases with no gene match: 5. The germline gives CDR1 MNHEY, CDR2 SMNVEV (reference sequence). This CDR3 has 14 amino acids.

This clonotype was found many times. This sequence joins TRBV5-1 and TRBJ2-4; TRBD1 agrees at 9 bases. CDR3 length: 16 residues. Germline values: CDR1 SGHRS, CDR2 YFSETQ. J was trimmed by 2 bases and V by 2 bases; bases with no gene match: 5. Written as DNA, the CDR3 is TGCGCCAGCAGCTTCGGACAGGGGCGGACCAAAAACATTCAGTACTTC. Translated: CASSFGQGRTKNIQYF.

The rearrangement joins TRBV20-1 to TRBJ2-5; the D gene is possibly TRBD2 (5 bases). This CDR3 is 10 amino acids long. Germline V gene sequence: CDR1 DFQATT, CDR2 SNEGSKA (reference sequence). CDR3 nucleotide sequence: TGCAGCGCCCTTGAGGGGACCCAGTACTTC. Protein: CSALEGTQYF.

In its sample, this clonotype was seen many times. The V gene is TRBV13, the J gene TRBJ2-5; perhaps TRBD2 as D (6 bases). Germline lookup yields CDR1 PRHDT and CDR2 FYEKMQ (reference sequence). Trimming took 4 bases from V and 1 from J, leaving 16 bases between them. The CDR3 spans 16 residues. This CDR3 is CASSSEPGSGQETQYF. CDR3 nucleotide sequence: TGTGCCAGCAGCTCTGAACCAGGTAGCGGCCAAGAGACCCAGTACTTC.

The chain links TRBV7-2 to TRBJ2-3, with unresolved D. This CDR3 region has 14 residues. The V gene lost 3 bases and the J gene lost 1 base, with 8 bases spanning the gap. Germline V gene data show CDR1 as SGHTA and CDR2 as FQGNSA. The CDR3 sequence is CASSFRPRTDTQYF. CDR3 bases: TGTGCCAGCAGCTTTAGGCCCCGCACAGATACGCAGTATTTT. Full variable domain (missing parts from reference TRBV7-2 and TRBJ2-3): GAGVSQSPSNKVTEKGKDVELRCDPISGHTALYWYRQSLGQGLEFLIYFQGNSAPDKSGLPSDRFSAERTGGSVSTLTIQRTQQEDSAVYLCASSFRPRTDTQYFGPGTRLTVL.

V and J are TRBV5-1 and TRBJ2-7; D is tentatively TRBD1 or TRBD2 (5 bases each). This CDR3 is built from 15 residues. Germline V gene sequence: CDR1 SGHRS, CDR2 YFSETQ. V gave up 0 bases and J gave up 3 bases, with 13 bases separating them. The CDR3 DNA is TGCGCCAGCAGCTTGGCCGAAGGGACCAGCTACGAGCAGTACTTC. Its translation: CASSLAEGTSYEQYF. Full variable domain (remainder filled in from reference TRBV5-1 and TRBJ2-7): KAGVTQTPRYLIKTRGQQVTLSCSPISGHRSVSWYQQTPGQGLQFLFEYFSETQRNKGNFPGRFSGRQFSNSRSEMNVSTLELGDSALYLCASSLAEGTSYEQYFGPGTRLTVT.

The chain links TRBV2 to TRBJ1-2, with D perhaps TRBD1 (5 bases). V shed 8 bases and J shed 6 bases, with 7 bases lying between them. This CDR3 region has 10 residues. Germline V gene lookup returns CDR1 SNHLY and CDR2 FYNNEI. As DNA, the CDR3 is TGTGCCAGCGGGGGGAATGGCTACACCTTC. It translates to CASGGNGYTF.

The chain joins TRBV28 to TRBJ2-1, with 10 bases fitting TRBD1. J lost 6 bases, V lost 4 bases, and 6 bases had no gene match. The CDR3 consists of 15 residues. Per the germline V gene, CDR1 is MDHEN and CDR2 is SYDVKM. The CDR3 loop is CASSCYWDRGNEQFF. CDR3 nucleotide sequence: TGTGCCAGCAGTTGTTACTGGGACAGGGGCAATGAGCAGTTCTTC.

This chain joins TRBV28 and TRBJ1-1; D unresolved. This CDR3 has 15 residues. Trimming shortened V by 10 bases and J by 6 bases, and 24 bases separated the two germline ends. The germline gives CDR1 MDHEN, CDR2 SYDVKM. CDR3 protein: CATYSGPPTGAEAFF. DNA of the CDR3: TGTGCCACCTACTCCGGGCCCCCCACGGGTGCTGAAGCTTTCTTT.

The rearrangement links TRBV9 to TRBJ2-2; 7 bases are shared with TRBD2. The CDR3 sequence is 14 residues long. CDR1 is SGDLS and CDR2 is YYNGEE in the germline V gene. V trimming: 2 bases; J trimming: 8 bases; junction bases outside the gene matches: 6. CDR3 protein: CASSVNQAGGELFF. For the CDR3, the DNA is TGTGCCAGCAGCGTCAATCAAGCGGGGGGGGAGCTGTTTTTT.

This clonotype was counted ten times or more. V gene TRBV6-5 combines with J gene TRBJ2-3, with 12 positions matching TRBD2. V lost 3 bases, J lost 6 bases, and 7 bases stayed unmatched. Germline V gene sequence: CDR1 MNHEY, CDR2 SVGAGI. The CDR3 length is 16 residues. The CDR3 DNA follows: TGTGCCAGCAGTTATCTAGCGGGAGGGGGTAAGGATACGCAGTATTTT. This encodes CASSYLAGGGKDTQYF.

The genes are TRBV29-1 and TRBJ2-4; 8 nucleotides line up with TRBD2. The J call may not be correct, given that the DNA end is closer to TRBJ2-7. CDR1 and CDR2 (germline): SQVTM, ANQGSEA. The length of the CDR3 is 15 residues. DNA for the CDR3: TGCAGCGTTGAAGACCGACGGGGGGGAGGCTACGAGCAGTACTTC. Protein product: CSVEDRRGGGYEQYF.

The genes are TRBV21-1 and TRBJ1-1; TRBD1, the D gene given by the table, was not confirmed from the DNA. TRBV21-1 is flagged as a pseudogene. The CDR3 is 12 amino acids. The CDR3 region has the DNA TGTGCCAGCAGCCTTAACACGAGGGGAGCTTTCTTT. It codes for CASSLNTRGAFF.

This clonotype was found a few times. V usage is TRBV20-1 and J usage is TRBJ1-1; the D is unclear. The CDR3 loop spans 11 amino acids. Trimming pared 2 bases from V and 7 bases from J, leaving 8 bases between. Germline CDR1 and CDR2: DFQATT and SNEGSKA (reference sequence). The CDR3 sequence: CSARTKREAFF. In DNA form, the CDR3 reads TGCAGTGCTAGAACCAAACGTGAAGCTTTCTTT.

This clonotype was detected a few times. The rearrangement links TRBV2 to TRBJ2-1, with 9 positions matching TRBD1. The CDR3 length is 14 residues. Germline loops: CDR1 SNHLY, CDR2 FYNNEI. With V trimmed by 8 bases and J by 3 bases, 5 bases remained unmatched. CDR3 amino acids: CASYPGQGYNEQFF. For the CDR3, the DNA is TGTGCCAGCTACCCGGGACAGGGCTACAATGAGCAGTTCTTC.

V is TRBV3-1 and J is TRBJ2-5, with D unclear. V was pared by 0 bases and J by 3 bases, with 11 bases between. The CDR3 covers 15 residues. Looked up from germline, CDR1 is LGHDT and CDR2 is YNNKEL (reference sequence). The CDR3, as DNA: TGTGCCAGCAGCCAAGAACCCCCCTTAAAAGAGACCCAGTACTTC. This translates into CASSQEPPLKETQYF.

The gene calls are TRBV7-9 and TRBJ2-3, with 7 positions matching TRBD1. CDR3 length: 15 amino acids. V lost 3 bases, J lost 4 bases, and 7 bases stayed unmatched. CDR1 and CDR2 (germline): SEHNR, FQNEAQ (reference sequence). The CDR3 region has the DNA TGTGCCAGCAGCTTTACGACAGGGAGCTCAGATACGCAGTATTTT. The encoded protein is CASSFTTGSSDTQYF.

The chain joins TRBV3-1 to TRBJ2-7, with D perhaps given as TRBD1 or TRBD2 (5 bases each). CDR3 size: 14 residues. V gave up 6 bases and J gave up 3 bases, with 15 bases separating them. Germline-derived CDR1 and CDR2 are LGHDT and YNNKEL (reference sequence). The DNA for the CDR3 is TGTGCCAGCAGTCACCGGGACGGATACTACGAGCAGTACTTC. Its protein is CASSHRDGYYEQYF.

This clonotype occurred a few times. The chain uses TRBV5-1 and TRBJ1-1; TRBD1 aligns across 7 bases. The trim removed 3 bases at V and 0 bases at J, leaving 8 bases unmatched. The germline CDR1 and CDR2 sequences are SGHRS and YFSETQ. This CDR3 comprises 16 residues. This chain's CDR3 is CASSSFRQGVNTEAFF. CDR3 DNA sequence: TGCGCCAGCAGCTCCTTTCGACAGGGAGTGAACACTGAAGCTTTCTTT.

This clonotype was detected once. V gene TRBV4-1 combines with J gene TRBJ2-1; 10 bases agree with TRBD2. V was pared by 5 bases and J by 6 bases, with 7 bases of the junction left unmatched. This CDR3 is built from 15 residues. Germline CDR1 and CDR2: MGHRA and YSYEKL. Here the CDR3 DNA reads TGCGCCAGCAGCATAGAAGGACTAGCGGTCAATGAGCAGTTCTTC. It yields the protein CASSIEGLAVNEQFF.

The genes are TRBV4-3 and TRBJ2-7, with 7 bases fitting TRBD1. Germline V CDR1 and CDR2: LGHNA, YSLEER. The CDR3 is made up of 13 amino acids. Trimming removed 2 bases from V and 3 bases from J; junction bases left unmatched: 1. Here the CDR3 DNA reads TGCGCCAGCAGCCAATGGACAGGCTACGAGCAGTACTTC. Residues: CASSQWTGYEQYF.

The rearrangement uses TRBV29-1 and TRBJ1-1, with D perhaps TRBD1 (6 bases). V lost 6 bases to trimming and J lost 7 bases, with 18 bases between them. There are 13 residues in the CDR3. CDR1 is SQVTM, CDR2 ANQGSEA, per germline. The CDR3 nucleotides read TGCAGCGTACTCCCGAGACAGGAAGTTGAAGCTTTCTTT. Translated: CSVLPRQEVEAFF.

As for this clonotype: This could be a read error, since a much larger clone is one nucleotide away. This chain uses TRBV14 with TRBJ2-5; TRBD1 matches at 7 bases. Germline CDR1 reads SGHDN; CDR2 reads FVKESK. The CDR3 is 12 amino acids. The ends lost 1 base at V and 11 bases at J; junction bases unmatched: 4. In nucleotides, the CDR3 is TGTGCCAGCAGCCAAGGGACAGGCCTTCAGTACTTC. This gives the protein CASSQGTGLQYF.

In this sample, this clonotype turned up a few times. The chain couples TRBV20-1 to TRBJ2-7; TRBD1 might be the D (5 bases). V was shortened by 0 bases and J by 6 bases, with 15 bases between the two germline ends. The germline V gene has CDR1 DFQATT and CDR2 SNEGSKA (reference sequence). The CDR3 contains 14 residues. CDR3 in amino acids: CSARDLGAHGEQYF. The CDR3 nucleotides read TGCAGTGCTAGAGATTTAGGGGCCCATGGCGAGCAGTACTTC.

On this clonotype itself: A much larger clonotype is one base distant, so this may be a read error. The gene calls are TRBV5-6 and TRBJ2-7; TRBD2 might be the D (6 bases). The end of the DNA is better explained by TRBJ2-4, so the J call may be wrong. Per germline, CDR1 SGHDT and CDR2 YYEEEE. The length of the CDR3 is 15 residues. The chain's CDR3 is CASSSDRFGGNIQYF. CDR3 DNA: TGTGCCAGCAGCTCCGACCGGTTCGGGGGAAACATTCAGTACTTC.

This clonotype was observed many times. This rearrangement joins TRBV7-2 to TRBJ2-4; no clear D. Trimming stripped 0 bases from V and 0 bases from J, with 3 bases between. CDR1 is SGHTA and CDR2 is FQGNSA in the germline V gene. The CDR3 covers 14 residues. CDR3 sequence (DNA): TGTGCCAGCAGCTTAGCGCTAGCCAAAAACATTCAGTACTTC. Its protein product is CASSLALAKNIQYF.

This clonotype was seen only a few times. The gene calls are TRBV6-5 and TRBJ1-1, with 9 bases identical to TRBD1. With V trimmed by 7 bases and J by 5 bases, 11 bases remained unmatched. Germline V gene sequence: CDR1 MNHEY, CDR2 SVGAGI. The CDR3 contains 15 residues. As DNA, the CDR3 is TGTGCCAGCACCCAAAGTGGACAGGGGAGGACTGAAGCTTTCTTT. Amino acids: CASTQSGQGRTEAFF.

The DNA of the CDR3 is TGTGCCAGCAGCTCCCAGGGGGGGACAGGGTGGTACGAGCAGTACTTC. Translated: CASSSQGGTGWYEQYF. The chain has TRBV7-2 and TRBJ2-7, with TRBD1 identical over 9 bases. V shed 4 bases, J shed 4 bases, and the junction held 11 bases outside the gene matches. The CDR3 covers 16 residues. Germline V gene sequence: CDR1 SGHTA, CDR2 FQGNSA.